Shown below are 24 T cell receptor beta chains from a single sample sequenced in a study of blood T cell repertoires in COVID-19. Method: immunoSEQ multiplex PCR; TCRdb's copy keeps in-frame clones and lacks some. The sample consists of 60,000 to 95,000 clones, around 90% of them appearing once. Sequenced material: peripheral blood. These receptors were obtained from a human donor in a cohort sampled during active COVID-19.

The chain is built from TRBV9 and TRBJ1-4, with D possibly matching TRBD1 (6 bases). Germline CDR1 and CDR2: SGDLS and YYNGEE. CDR3 length: 13 amino acids. Trimming removed 0 bases at V and 8 bases at J, with 8 bases between. CDR3 DNA sequence: TGTGCCAGCAGCGTAGGGACAGAGGAAAAACTGTTTTTT. Its protein product is CASSVGTEEKLFF.

The J gene is TRBJ2-3, the V gene TRBV5-1; 11 positions match TRBD2. CDR3 size: 16 residues. V trimming: 5 bases; J trimming: 2 bases; junction bases outside the gene matches: 7. Germline V gives CDR1 SGHRS, CDR2 YFSETQ. The CDR3: CASRTLAGGSTDTQYF. The CDR3 DNA reads as TGCGCCAGCAGAACTCTAGCGGGGGGTTCCACAGATACGCAGTATTTT. Complete variable domain (other parts from reference TRBV5-1 and TRBJ2-3): KAGVTQTPRYLIKTRGQQVTLSCSPISGHRSVSWYQQTPGQGLQFLFEYFSETQRNKGNFPGRFSGRQFSNSRSEMNVSTLELGDSALYLCASRTLAGGSTDTQYFGPGTRLTVL.

The chain combines TRBV5-4 with TRBJ1-3; D gene uncertain. V shed 3 bases and J shed 1 base, with 17 bases lying between them. CDR1 is SGHNT and CDR2 is YYREEE in the germline V gene (reference sequence). This CDR3 has 17 amino acids. The chain's CDR3 is CASSSPNEGLSGNTIYF. CDR3 DNA: TGTGCCAGCAGCTCCCCGAACGAGGGTCTTTCTGGAAACACCATATATTTT.

This clone appeared once. The chain has TRBV27 and TRBJ1-5, with 9 nucleotides matching TRBD1. The trim removed 5 bases at V and 1 base at J, leaving 6 bases unmatched. This CDR3 is 16 amino acids long. CDR1 and CDR2 (germline): MNHEY, SMNVEV (reference sequence). The CDR3 loop reads CASSRRTGDSNQPQHF. As DNA, the CDR3 is TGTGCCAGCAGTCGCAGGACAGGGGACAGCAATCAGCCCCAGCATTTT.

The genes are TRBV5-1 and TRBJ2-7; 14 positions agree with TRBD2. The CDR3 runs to 15 residues. Germline CDR1 SGHRS, CDR2 YFSETQ. Trimming removed 4 bases from V and 7 bases from J; junction bases left unmatched: 7. As DNA, the CDR3 is TGCGCCAGCAGCACCGAGACTAGCGGGGGGGTAGAGCAGTACTTC. It yields the protein CASSTETSGGVEQYF.

This sequence joins TRBV7-6 and TRBJ2-7, with TRBD2 matching over 9 bases. CDR1 is SGHVS and CDR2 is FNYEAQ in the germline V gene. The CDR3 has 16 amino acids. The junction had 12 bases not matched to a gene; V was cut back by 5 bases and J by 4 bases. CDR3 DNA: TGTGCCAGCAGCCCGAACGGCGCGGGGGGGCTATACGAGCAGTACTTC. Its protein is CASSPNGAGGLYEQYF. The whole variable domain, filled in from reference TRBV7-6 and TRBJ2-7, reads GAGVSQSPRYKVTKRGQDVALRCDPISGHVSLYWYRQALGQGPEFLTYFNYEAQQDKSGLPNDRFSAERPEGSISTLTIQRTEQRDSAMYRCASSPNGAGGLYEQYFGPGTRLTVT.

This rearrangement joins TRBV6-2 or TRBV6-3 to TRBJ2-7; TRBD1 is a possible D gene (6 bases). The V gene lost 4 bases and the J gene lost 7 bases, with 17 bases spanning the gap. From germline, CDR1 is MNHEY and CDR2 SVGEGT. This CDR3 is built from 14 residues. CDR3 sequence (DNA): TGTGCCAGCAGTTCATTCAGGGGTACGGGGGAGCAGTACTTC. Residues: CASSSFRGTGEQYF.

The rearrangement links TRBV2 to TRBJ2-7; D unresolved. V was trimmed by 4 bases and J by 9 bases, leaving 13 bases between them. There are 12 residues in the CDR3. Germline V gene lookup returns CDR1 SNHLY and CDR2 FYNNEI. CDR3 sequence reads: CASSARPGGQYF. CDR3 bases: TGTGCCAGCAGTGCCAGACCCGGCGGGCAGTACTTC.

The rearrangement links TRBV5-6 to TRBJ2-7, with a possible D match to TRBD1 (6 bases). The CDR3 loop spans 13 amino acids. The germline CDR1 and CDR2 sequences are SGHDT and YYEEEE. V was pared by 2 bases and J by 6 bases, with 12 bases between. The CDR3 region is CASSFLRGSEQYF. The CDR3 coding sequence is TGTGCCAGCAGCTTTTTAAGGGGGAGCGAGCAGTACTTC. Based on the CDR3 plus reference TRBV5-6 and TRBJ2-7, the full variable domain is DAGVTQSPTHLIKTRGQQVTLRCSPKSGHDTVSWYQQALGQGPQFIFQYYEEEERQRGNFPDRFSGHQFPNYSSELNVNALLLGDSALYLCASSFLRGSEQYFGPGTRLTVT.

V and J are TRBV10-1 and TRBJ2-7; D possibly corresponds to TRBD1 (6 bases). This CDR3 region has 12 residues. The germline V gene has CDR1 WNHNN and CDR2 SYGVQD (reference sequence). V was shortened by 8 bases and J by 6 bases, with 14 bases between the two germline ends. The CDR3 region is CASGHRAGEQYF. DNA of the CDR3: TGCGCCAGCGGACACAGGGCCGGCGAGCAGTACTTC.

The rearrangement joins TRBV7-2 to TRBJ2-7; 9 bases match TRBD2. The CDR3 loop spans 14 amino acids. In germline, CDR1 is SGHTA, CDR2 FQGNSA. Trimming removed 4 bases from V and 2 bases from J; junction bases left unmatched: 3. This CDR3 reads CASSSQREAYEQYF. The CDR3 DNA is TGTGCCAGCAGCTCCCAGCGGGAGGCCTACGAGCAGTACTTC.

The chain combines TRBV7-9 with TRBJ2-5; D gene uncertain. Deletions cut 5 bases from V and 4 bases from J, with 11 bases between. The CDR3 has 13 amino acids. Germline V lookup: CDR1 SEHNR, CDR2 FQNEAQ (reference sequence). CDR3 coding DNA: TGTGCCAGCAGCCCCCCGGGTGGAGAGACCCAGTACTTC. This gives the protein CASSPPGGETQYF.

The chain combines TRBV3-1 (or the pseudogene TRBV3-2) with TRBJ2-7; 13 nucleotides align to TRBD2. The CDR3 spans 16 residues. The V gene end was trimmed by 3 bases and the J gene end by 0 bases; junction bases not matched to a gene: 2. Germline loops: CDR1 LGHDT, CDR2 YNNKEL (reference sequence). The CDR3 sequence: CASSQTSGGSSYEQYF. The CDR3, as DNA: TGTGCCAGCAGCCAGACTAGCGGGGGGAGCTCCTACGAGCAGTACTTC.

This chain joins TRBV7-9 and TRBJ2-7; 10 bases align to TRBD1. CDR1 is SEHNR, CDR2 FQNEAQ, per germline (reference sequence). This CDR3 is 14 amino acids long. V dropped 5 bases and J dropped 2; count of bases not matched to a gene: 3. The CDR3 protein is CASSRGQGPYEQYF. The CDR3 DNA reads as TGTGCCAGCAGCCGGGGACAGGGGCCCTACGAGCAGTACTTC.

The chain uses TRBV7-2 and TRBJ1-3; D gene uncertain. Germline V CDR1 and CDR2: SGHTA, FQGNSA. Trimming pared 5 bases from V and 9 bases from J, leaving 17 bases between. The CDR3 extends over 14 amino acids. The CDR3 DNA follows: TGTGCCAGCAGCCCCCCGGCGGCTCGAGGCACCATATATTTT. Amino acids: CASSPPAARGTIYF.

The V call is TRBV18, the J call TRBJ2-7; the match to TRBD2 covers 7 bases. Looked up from germline, CDR1 is KGHSH and CDR2 is LQKENI. V gave up 2 bases and J gave up 4 bases; unmatched junction bases: 5. The CDR3 runs to 14 residues. CDR3 coding DNA: TGTGCCAGCTCACCAGGGCCAGCGGGATACGAGCAGTACTTC. This codes for CASSPGPAGYEQYF.

The rearrangement joins TRBV2 to TRBJ1-5, with TRBD1 identical over 12 bases. Germline V gene lookup returns CDR1 SNHLY and CDR2 FYNNEI. This CDR3 is 18 amino acids long. V was clipped by 4 bases and J by 1 base; unmatched bases: 8. This chain's CDR3 is CASSVYRDRGPSNQPQHF. In DNA form, the CDR3 reads TGTGCCAGCAGTGTATACCGGGACAGGGGGCCCAGCAATCAGCCCCAGCATTTT.

The V gene is TRBV7-2, the J gene TRBJ2-3; 8 positions match TRBD2. The CDR3 is made up of 15 amino acids. Germline CDR1 reads SGHTA; CDR2 reads FQGNSA. Trimming took 1 base from V and 8 from J; bases not matched to a gene: 8. This CDR3 reads CASSLDLAGSGTQYF. Written as DNA, the CDR3 is TGTGCCAGCAGCTTAGACTTAGCGGGGAGCGGTACGCAGTATTTT. Filled out from reference TRBV7-2 and TRBJ2-3, the complete variable domain reads GAGVSQSPSNKVTEKGKDVELRCDPISGHTALYWYRQSLGQGLEFLIYFQGNSAPDKSGLPSDRFSAERTGGSVSTLTIQRTQQEDSAVYLCASSLDLAGSGTQYFGPGTRLTVL.

The rearrangement links TRBV6-4 to TRBJ1-2; D not certain. This CDR3 is 14 amino acids long. CDR1 is MRHNA and CDR2 is SNTAGT in the germline V gene. V lost 5 bases to trimming and J lost 4 bases, with 14 bases between them. The DNA for the CDR3 is TGTGCCAGCAGTTGGTCTGGGCTGGGCTATGGCTACACCTTC. It is translated as CASSWSGLGYGYTF.

The rearrangement links TRBV20-1 to TRBJ2-7, with a tentative D call TRBD1 (6 bases). The CDR3 runs 11 residues. Germline V lookup: CDR1 DFQATT, CDR2 SNEGSKA (reference sequence). The CDR3 spells CRGQSGHEQYF. CDR3 sequence (DNA): TGCAGGGGACAAAGCGGCCACGAGCAGTACTTC.

V gene TRBV19 combines with J gene TRBJ1-1; D gene uncertain. The CDR3 loop spans 14 amino acids. V lost 8 bases and J 4 bases, leaving 17 bases between the germline ends. From germline, CDR1 is LNHDA and CDR2 SQIVND (reference sequence). The CDR3 sequence: CASGSGGKSTEAFF. The CDR3 DNA is TGTGCCAGTGGGAGCGGAGGGAAGTCCACTGAAGCTTTCTTT. The variable domain in full, completed from reference TRBV19 and TRBJ1-1, reads DGGITQSPKYLFRKEGQNVTLSCEQNLNHDAMYWYRQDPGQGLRLIYYSQIVNDFQKGDIAEGYSVSREKKESFPLTVTSAQKNPTAFYLCASGSGGKSTEAFFGQGTRLTVV.

The chain uses TRBV27 and TRBJ1-5; no clear D gene. The germline gives CDR1 MNHEY, CDR2 SMNVEV (reference sequence). The CDR3 has 15 residues. Trimming left V 4 bases short and J 5 bases short, with 15 bases between. This CDR3 is CASSSWGSADQPQHF. DNA of the CDR3: TGTGCCAGCAGTTCTTGGGGATCAGCGGATCAGCCCCAGCATTTT.

This chain links TRBV6-1 with TRBJ1-1; TRBD1 is a possible D gene (5 bases). V was trimmed by 1 base and J by 6 bases, leaving 15 bases between them. CDR3 length equals 15 residues. Germline CDR1 MNHNS, CDR2 SASEGT. This CDR3 reads CASSEVSSGRAEAFF. CDR3 DNA sequence: TGTGCCAGCAGTGAAGTATCCTCAGGGAGGGCTGAAGCTTTCTTT.

The chain recombines TRBV5-4 with TRBJ1-1, with a weak D call TRBD1 (5 bases). The CDR3 spans 13 residues. Germline V lookup: CDR1 SGHNT, CDR2 YYREEE (reference sequence). V was clipped by 5 bases and J by 7 bases, with 15 bases between them. CDR3 region: CASSNPGYDEAFF. In DNA form, the CDR3 reads TGTGCCAGCAGTAACCCAGGGTATGATGAAGCTTTCTTT.